Included here is one TCR beta chain sequence, with context. Its specificity is unknown. Germline-derived CDR1 and CDR2 are SNHLY and FYNNEI. Trimming cost V 7 bases and J 0 bases, with 9 bases left between them. The CDR3 sequence is 13 residues long. Produced via immunoSEQ multiplex PCR; TCRdb's table is partial and in-frame only. The sample yields tens of thousands of clones, 75% to 95% seen once. The data are from a study of T cell responses to AZD1222 COVID-19 vaccine. Study-wide results and limits: Only 5 to 7 AZD1222 recipients were seropositive at baseline. The donors showed a predominance of white British ancestry and of females, with possible underestimation of clonal diversity. The study found Spike-specific TCR breadth and depth rose after two AZD1222 doses.

This chain connects TRBV2 to TRBJ2-5, with D possibly being TRBD1 (6 bases). This specimen consisted of peripheral blood, obtained on day 0 of MenACWY control vaccination. This receptor was obtained from an adult in good health. CDR3 sequence (DNA): TGTGCCAGCACTCGGGACAACCAAGAGACCCAGTACTTC. It translates to CASTRDNQETQYF.